These T cell receptor beta chains were read from a single sample in a study of shared clonotypes between healthy human individuals. TCRdb's table, derived via immunoSEQ multiplex PCR, lists solely in-frame clones and lacks some. The repertoire consists of about 560,000 clones, with around 80% occurring once and the leading ten covering approximately 12%. Sequencing was carried out using PBMCs. The receptors were sampled from a woman in her thirties or forties in good health. Some clones in this sample may be carry-over from other donors' samples. The CDR3 runs from the conserved cysteine through the conserved F or W. The D gene is left open where the match is weak. Where a row states a size, it is once, few, many or the class of an expanded clone; other rows omit it.

v_gene: TRBV7-9
j_gene: TRBJ2-6
len: 17
abundance: once
d_gene: -
CDR3aa: CASSLGTPISWANVLTF
CDR3nt: TGTGCCAGCAGCTTAGGGACACCCATCTCTTGGGCCAACGTCCTGACTTTC

v_gene: TRBV7-9
j_gene: TRBJ2-3
len: 14
abundance: -
d_gene: -
CDR3aa: CASSLAIGTDTQYF
CDR3nt: TGTGCCAGCAGCTTAGCCATCGGAACAGATACGCAGTATTTT

v_gene: TRBV14
j_gene: TRBJ2-1
len: 16
abundance: -
d_gene: TRBD2
CDR3aa: CASSPLLAGVSNEQFF
CDR3nt: TGTGCCAGCAGCCCGCTGCTAGCGGGAGTCTCGAATGAGCAGTTCTTC

v_gene: TRBV5-4
j_gene: TRBJ2-7
len: 13
abundance: once
d_gene: -
CDR3aa: CASSNGNSYEQYF
CDR3nt: TGTGCCAGCAGCAACGGCAACTCCTACGAGCAGTACTTC

v_gene: TRBV27
j_gene: TRBJ2-3
len: 12
abundance: -
d_gene: -
CDR3aa: CASRTSTDTQYF
CDR3nt: TGTGCCAGCAGAACTAGCACAGATACGCAGTATTTT

v_gene: TRBV4-3
j_gene: TRBJ1-4
len: 15
abundance: -
d_gene: -
CDR3aa: CASSQDTGGNEKLFF
CDR3nt: TGCGCCAGCAGCCAAGATACTGGCGGAAATGAAAAACTGTTTTTT

v_gene: TRBV18
j_gene: TRBJ1-2
len: 14
abundance: -
d_gene: -
CDR3aa: CASSPRKDNYGYTF
CDR3nt: TGTGCCAGCTCACCACGAAAAGATAACTATGGCTACACCTTC

v_gene: TRBV29-1
j_gene: TRBJ2-3
len: 14
abundance: -
d_gene: TRBD1
CDR3aa: CSVSPPDRADTQYF
CDR3nt: TGCAGCGTGTCGCCCCCCGACAGGGCAGATACGCAGTATTTT

v_gene: TRBV6-5
j_gene: TRBJ1-1
len: 13
abundance: -
d_gene: -
CDR3aa: CASSYGALTEAFF
CDR3nt: TGTGCCAGCAGTTACGGGGCCCTCACTGAAGCTTTCTTT

v_gene: TRBV13
j_gene: TRBJ2-1
len: 12
abundance: -
d_gene: -
CDR3aa: CASSLASREQFF
CDR3nt: TGTGCCAGCAGCTTAGCTAGCAGGGAGCAGTTCTTC